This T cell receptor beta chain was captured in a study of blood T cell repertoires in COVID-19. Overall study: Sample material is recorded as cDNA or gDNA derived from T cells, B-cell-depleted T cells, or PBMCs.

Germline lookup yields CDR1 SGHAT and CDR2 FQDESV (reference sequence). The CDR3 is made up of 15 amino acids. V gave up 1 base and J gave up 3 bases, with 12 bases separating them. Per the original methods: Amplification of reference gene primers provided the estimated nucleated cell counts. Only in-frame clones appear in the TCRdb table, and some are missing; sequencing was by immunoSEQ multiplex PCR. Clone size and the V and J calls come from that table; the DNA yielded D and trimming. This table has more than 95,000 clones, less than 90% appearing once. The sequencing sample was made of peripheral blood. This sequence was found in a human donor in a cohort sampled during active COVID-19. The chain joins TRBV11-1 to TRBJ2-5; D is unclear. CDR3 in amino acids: CASSLVDTHKETQYF. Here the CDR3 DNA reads TGTGCCAGCAGCTTAGTAGACACCCACAAAGAGACCCAGTACTTC.